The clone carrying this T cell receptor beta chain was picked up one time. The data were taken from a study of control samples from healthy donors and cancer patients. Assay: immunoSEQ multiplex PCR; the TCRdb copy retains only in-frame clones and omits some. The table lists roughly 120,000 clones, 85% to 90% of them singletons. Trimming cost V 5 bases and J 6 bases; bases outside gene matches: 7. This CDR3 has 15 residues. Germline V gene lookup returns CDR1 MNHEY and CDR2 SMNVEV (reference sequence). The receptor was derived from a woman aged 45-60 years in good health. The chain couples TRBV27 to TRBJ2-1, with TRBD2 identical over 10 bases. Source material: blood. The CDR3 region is CASSTSGGAVNEQFF. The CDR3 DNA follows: TGTGCCAGCAGTACCAGCGGGGGGGCAGTCAATGAGCAGTTCTTC.